Following are 20 T cell receptor beta chains from one sample sequenced in a study of blood T cell repertoires in COVID-19. Sequencing was performed with immunoSEQ multiplex PCR; in TCRdb, only in-frame clones are kept and a portion is missing. This table has about 210,000 clones, 80% appearing once. The sample taken for sequencing was PBMCs or T cells enriched from blood (not recorded which). The source of these receptors is a man aged 25 to 40 with acute COVID-19.

This clone was seen more than once but under ten times. The chain combines TRBV7-9 with TRBJ1-2; 7 positions match TRBD1. Trimming took 2 bases from V and 7 from J; bases not matched to a gene: 7. The CDR3 is 14 residues long. Per germline, CDR1 SEHNR and CDR2 FQNEAQ (reference sequence). CDR3 nucleotides: TGTGCCAGCAGCTTAATGGAGACAGGGTCTGGCTACACCTTC. This encodes CASSLMETGSGYTF.

The V call is TRBV19, the J call TRBJ2-7, with D hard to call. With 1 base removed from V and 0 bases from J, the gap between germline ends came to 19 bases. Germline CDR1 is LNHDA and CDR2 is SQIVND (reference sequence). The CDR3 runs 18 residues. The CDR3: CASSIGPLFRQDSYEQYF. As DNA, the CDR3 is TGTGCCAGTAGTATAGGCCCCCTCTTCCGCCAGGACTCCTACGAGCAGTACTTC. Using reference TRBV19 and TRBJ2-7 for the parts outside the CDR3, the full variable domain is DGGITQSPKYLFRKEGQNVTLSCEQNLNHDAMYWYRQDPGQGLRLIYYSQIVNDFQKGDIAEGYSVSREKKESFPLTVTSAQKNPTAFYLCASSIGPLFRQDSYEQYFGPGTRLTVT.

This chain connects TRBV3-1 (or the pseudogene TRBV3-2) to TRBJ1-4, with TRBD1 identical over 8 bases. In germline, CDR1 is LGHDT, CDR2 YNNKEL (reference sequence). The CDR3 is 15 amino acids. V shed 4 bases, J shed 7 bases, and the junction held 8 bases outside the gene matches. Here the CDR3 reads CASSRQGARAEKLFF. Here the CDR3 DNA reads TGTGCCAGCAGCCGGCAGGGGGCCAGGGCTGAAAAACTGTTTTTT.

V gene TRBV27 combines with J gene TRBJ1-2; 7 nucleotides agree with TRBD1. The CDR3 length is 14 residues. Germline V gene lookup returns CDR1 MNHEY and CDR2 SMNVEV (reference sequence). After removal of 3 bases from V and 4 bases from J, the junction contained 5 bases not matched to a gene. CDR3 region: CASSFNRGSYGYTF. The CDR3 nucleotides read TGTGCCAGCAGTTTCAACAGGGGCTCCTATGGCTACACCTTC.

This chain joins TRBV28 and TRBJ2-1, with TRBD1 matching 9 bases. This CDR3 is built from 16 residues. Trimming took 3 bases from V and 6 from J; bases not matched to a gene: 9. The germline gives CDR1 MDHEN, CDR2 SYDVKM. The chain's CDR3 is CASSFTPTGGVNEQFF. CDR3 nucleotides: TGTGCCAGCAGTTTTACCCCGACAGGGGGAGTCAATGAGCAGTTCTTC.

The chain carries TRBV27 and TRBJ2-1; no reliable D call. The germline CDR1 and CDR2 sequences are MNHEY and SMNVEV (reference sequence). Trimming removed 6 bases at V and 0 bases at J, with 9 bases between. The CDR3 covers 14 residues. DNA for the CDR3: TGTGCCAGCAGCCCCCTCAGCTCCTACAATGAGCAGTTCTTC. Translation: CASSPLSSYNEQFF.

The chain is built from TRBV15 and TRBJ1-2; TRBD1 aligns across 12 bases. With 6 bases clipped from V and 7 bases from J, the junction kept 6 bases outside the gene matches. The germline V gene has CDR1 LNHNV and CDR2 YYDKDF (reference sequence). This CDR3 comprises 14 residues. CDR3 sequence reads: CATRPGQGASGYTF. The CDR3 region has the DNA TGTGCCACCAGGCCGGGACAGGGGGCGTCTGGCTACACCTTC.

This chain joins TRBV27 and TRBJ1-2; perhaps TRBD1 as D (6 bases). Trimming stripped 4 bases from V and 2 bases from J, with 17 bases between. Germline V lookup: CDR1 MNHEY, CDR2 SMNVEV (reference sequence). The CDR3 is 16 amino acids. CDR3 residues: CASSSSWGGANYGYTF. The CDR3 DNA sequence: TGTGCCAGCAGTTCCTCCTGGGGGGGCGCGAACTATGGCTACACCTTC.

The V and J genes are TRBV5-1 and TRBJ2-3; TRBD1 matches at 10 bases. The CDR3 spans 15 residues. The junction had 4 bases not matched to a gene; V was cut back by 4 bases and J by 2 bases. Germline V lookup: CDR1 SGHRS, CDR2 YFSETQ. CDR3 sequence (DNA): TGCGCCAGCAGCGTCGGGACAGGGGTCACAGATACGCAGTATTTT. Its translation is CASSVGTGVTDTQYF.

The chain employs TRBV18 and TRBJ1-1; 7 bases line up with TRBD1. Germline values: CDR1 KGHSH, CDR2 LQKENI. After removal of 4 bases from V and 4 bases from J, the junction contained 3 bases not matched to a gene. The CDR3 length is 13 residues. CDR3 amino acids: CASSLHRGTEAFF. The CDR3 DNA is TGTGCCAGCTCACTACACAGGGGCACTGAAGCTTTCTTT.

Only one count was recorded for this clone. The chain combines TRBV7-6 with TRBJ1-2; D is possibly TRBD1 (6 bases). This CDR3 has 16 amino acids. Germline V gene sequence: CDR1 SGHVS, CDR2 FNYEAQ. Trimming took 5 bases from V and 0 from J, leaving 16 bases between them. In nucleotides, the CDR3 is TGTGCCAGCAGCCGAGGACAGACAAGCGCTAACTATGGCTACACCTTC. Translating it yields CASSRGQTSANYGYTF.

V and J are TRBV30 and TRBJ1-1, with unresolved D. Deletions cut 1 base from V and 10 bases from J, with 13 bases between. From germline, CDR1 is GTSNPN and CDR2 SVGIG (reference sequence). This CDR3 is built from 12 residues. The DNA of the CDR3 is TGTGCCTGGAGTGGGTGGAGCGTCGGAGCTTTCTTT. This gives the protein CAWSGWSVGAFF. The complete variable domain, with remaining parts taken from reference TRBV30 and TRBJ1-1, reads SQTIHQWPATLVQPVGSPLSLECTVEGTSNPNLYWYRQAAGRGLQLLFYSVGIGQISSEVPQNLSASRPQDRQFILSSKKLLLSDSGFYLCAWSGWSVGAFFGQGTRLTVV.

This chain uses TRBV11-1 with TRBJ1-1, with D perhaps matching TRBD1 (6 bases). The CDR3 has 13 amino acids. V was trimmed by 5 bases and J by 7 bases, leaving 14 bases between them. Looked up from germline, CDR1 is SGHAT and CDR2 is FQDESV (reference sequence). The CDR3 reads CASSTRQALEAFF. In DNA, the CDR3 is TGTGCCAGCAGCACCCGACAGGCCCTTGAAGCTTTCTTT.

V usage is TRBV7-9 and J usage is TRBJ2-5; maybe TRBD2 (6 bases). The germline gives CDR1 SEHNR, CDR2 FQNEAQ (reference sequence). The CDR3 sequence is 15 residues long. Deletions cut 5 bases from V and 5 bases from J, with 18 bases between. Written as DNA, the CDR3 is TGTGCCAGCAGCACACACCATGGGGAGGTGGAGACCCAGTACTTC. Amino acid sequence: CASSTHHGEVETQYF.

J is TRBJ2-5 and V is TRBV19; 9 bases map to TRBD2. The CDR3 totals 14 residues. Germline assignment: CDR1 LNHDA and CDR2 SQIVND (reference sequence). Trimming at V came to 2 bases and at J to 4 bases, leaving 2 bases not matched to a gene. The CDR3 here is CASSILAGLETQYF. CDR3 coding DNA: TGTGCCAGTAGTATACTAGCGGGGTTAGAGACCCAGTACTTC.

V usage is TRBV9 and J usage is TRBJ2-1; 7 bases are a match to TRBD1. The J segment lost 0 bases and the V segment lost 0 bases, leaving 12 bases of the junction unmatched. Germline assignment: CDR1 SGDLS and CDR2 YYNGEE. The CDR3 extends over 19 amino acids. CDR3 in amino acids: CASSVEDRSFISSYNEQFF. CDR3 DNA sequence: TGTGCCAGCAGCGTAGAGGACAGGTCCTTCATAAGCTCCTACAATGAGCAGTTCTTC.

The chain employs TRBV19 and TRBJ2-1; possibly TRBD1 for D (6 bases). With 6 bases removed from V and 2 bases from J, the gap between germline ends came to 14 bases. The germline V gene encodes CDR1 LNHDA and CDR2 SQIVND (reference sequence). CDR3 length equals 15 residues. The DNA of the CDR3 is TGTGCCAGTAGCAACGGGCAGGGGCCCTACAATGAGCAGTTCTTC. Its translation is CASSNGQGPYNEQFF.

The chain carries TRBV13 and TRBJ2-3, with TRBD2 identical over 13 bases. Germline CDR1 and CDR2: PRHDT and FYEKMQ (reference sequence). V trimming: 3 bases; J trimming: 3 bases; junction bases outside the gene matches: 9. The CDR3 spans 18 residues. The CDR3 coding sequence is TGTGCCAGCAGCTTGGGACTAGCGGGGCGGGGTATGACAGATACGCAGTATTTT. Translated, it gives CASSLGLAGRGMTDTQYF.

This clone appeared once. CDR3 in DNA: TGTGCCAGCAGCCAAGGGCCAACAGGGGAGGAGACCCAGTACTTC. This codes for CASSQGPTGEETQYF. This chain uses TRBV3-1 (or the pseudogene TRBV3-2) with TRBJ2-5; 7 bases map to TRBD1. The CDR3 sequence is 15 residues long. Germline loops: CDR1 LGHDT, CDR2 YNNKEL (reference sequence). The V gene end was trimmed by 1 base and the J gene end by 5 bases; junction bases not matched to a gene: 7.

The CDR3 reads CASSETGVRNSPLHF. The DNA of the CDR3 is TGTGCCAGTAGTGAAACAGGGGTACGTAATTCACCCCTCCACTTT. J is TRBJ1-6 and V is TRBV19, with 7 bases identical to TRBD1. V lost 5 bases and J lost 6; bases outside the gene matches: 7. The CDR3 length is 15 residues. Germline V CDR1 and CDR2: LNHDA, SQIVND (reference sequence).